This TCR beta chain was documented in a study of CD8+CD57+ T cells in acquired aplastic anemia. CDR3 size: 14 residues. Losses at the gene ends were 4 bases for V and 1 base for J; bases not matched to a gene: 1. Germline values: CDR1 LNHDA, CDR2 SQIVND (reference sequence). Only patients with CD8+CD57+ cell expansion on flow cytometry were chosen for sequencing. Genomic DNA templated the TCR beta VDJ and CDR3 profiling. TCRdb recomputed calls from the reads with MiXCR, one row per CDR3 protein. The sample includes 150,000 to 200,000 distinct CDR3 sequences, 45% to 50% of them seen just once. The specimen was sorted CD4+, CD8+, or CD8+CD57+ T cells (not recorded which) from PBMCs. The receptor was derived from a human donor with aplastic anemia. The V call is TRBV19, the J call TRBJ2-7, with 10 bases aligning to TRBD2. The CDR3, as DNA: TGTGCCAGTAGTACTAGCGGGAGATCCTACGAGCAGTACTTC. This gives the protein CASSTSGRSYEQYF.